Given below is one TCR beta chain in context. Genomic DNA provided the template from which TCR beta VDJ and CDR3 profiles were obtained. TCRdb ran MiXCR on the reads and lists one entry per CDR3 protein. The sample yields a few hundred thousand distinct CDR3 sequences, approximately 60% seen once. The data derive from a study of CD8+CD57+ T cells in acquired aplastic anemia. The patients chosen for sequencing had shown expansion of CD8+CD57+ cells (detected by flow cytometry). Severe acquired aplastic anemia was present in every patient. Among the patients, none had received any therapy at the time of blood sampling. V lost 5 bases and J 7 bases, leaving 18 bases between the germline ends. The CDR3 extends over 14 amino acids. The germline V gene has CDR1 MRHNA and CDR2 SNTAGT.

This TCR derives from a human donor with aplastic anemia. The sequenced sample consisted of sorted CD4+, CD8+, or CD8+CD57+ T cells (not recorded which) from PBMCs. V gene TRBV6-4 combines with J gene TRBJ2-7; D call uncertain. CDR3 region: CASSWEGLNGEQYF. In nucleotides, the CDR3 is TGTGCCAGCAGTTGGGAAGGGCTAAACGGGGAGCAGTACTTC.